This T cell receptor beta chain comes out of a study of PD-1 blockade in classical Hodgkin lymphoma. General study points: CD4+ TCR diversity, unlike CD8+, rose significantly by C4D1. Diminished baseline TCR diversity has been reported in newly diagnosed patients relative to healthy donors. Patients newly diagnosed and complete responders had comparable baseline diversity.

Germline assignment: CDR1 LGHNA and CDR2 YSLEER. This CDR3 contains 16 residues. The V end lost 1 base, the J end lost 4 bases, and 13 bases lay between the germline ends. Some clones are missing from TCRdb's copy, which holds only in-frame ones; the method was immunoSEQ multiplex PCR. The data show approximately 52,000 clones, around 86% seen once. Time point reported: cycle 4 day 1 (C4D1), after five to seven weeks of nivolumab. No patient escaped relapse after autologous stem cell transplantation, and brentuximab vedotin exposure varied. Classifying best responses yielded complete response, partial response or progressive disease. Concerning this clone itself: Its antigen is undetermined.

Material: peripheral blood mononuclear cells (PBMCs), obtained before the fourth cycle of nivolumab. The gene calls are TRBV4-3 and TRBJ2-2; D might be TRBD1 or TRBD2, each matching 5 bases. This clonotype was sampled from a human donor with classical Hodgkin lymphoma. CDR3 residues: CASSQGVGVSTGELFF. CDR3 sequence (DNA): TGCGCCAGCAGCCAAGGGGTGGGGGTCAGCACCGGGGAGCTGTTTTTT.